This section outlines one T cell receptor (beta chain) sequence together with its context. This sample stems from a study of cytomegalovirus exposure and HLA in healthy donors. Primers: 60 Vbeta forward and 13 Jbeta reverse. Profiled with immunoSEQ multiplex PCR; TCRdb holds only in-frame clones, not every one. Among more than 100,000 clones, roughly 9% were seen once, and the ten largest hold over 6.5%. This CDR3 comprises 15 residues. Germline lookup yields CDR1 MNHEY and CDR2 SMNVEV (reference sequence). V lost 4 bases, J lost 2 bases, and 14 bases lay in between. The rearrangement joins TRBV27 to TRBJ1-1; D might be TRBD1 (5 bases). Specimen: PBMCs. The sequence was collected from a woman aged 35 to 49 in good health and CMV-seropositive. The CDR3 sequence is CASSYRPLGNTEAFF. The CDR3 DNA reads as TGTGCCAGCAGTTACAGGCCTCTTGGAAACACTGAAGCTTTCTTT.